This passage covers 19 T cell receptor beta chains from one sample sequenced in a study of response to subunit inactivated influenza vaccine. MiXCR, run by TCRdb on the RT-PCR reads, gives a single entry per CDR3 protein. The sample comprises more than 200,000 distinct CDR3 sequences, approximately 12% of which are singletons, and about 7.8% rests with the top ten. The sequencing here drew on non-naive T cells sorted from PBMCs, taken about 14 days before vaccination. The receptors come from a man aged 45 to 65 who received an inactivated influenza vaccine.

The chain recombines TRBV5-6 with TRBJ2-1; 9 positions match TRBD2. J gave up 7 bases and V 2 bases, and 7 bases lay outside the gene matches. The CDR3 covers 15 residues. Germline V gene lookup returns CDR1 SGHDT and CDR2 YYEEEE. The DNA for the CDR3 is TGTGCCAGCAGCTTCGGCGGGGGGGCCGGAAATGAGCAGTTCTTC. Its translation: CASSFGGGAGNEQFF.

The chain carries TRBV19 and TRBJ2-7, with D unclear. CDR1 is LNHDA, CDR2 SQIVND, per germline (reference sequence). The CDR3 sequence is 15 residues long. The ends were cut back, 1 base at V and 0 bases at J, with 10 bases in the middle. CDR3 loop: CASSIGPFRSYEQYF. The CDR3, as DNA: TGTGCCAGTAGTATAGGGCCGTTCCGCTCCTACGAGCAGTACTTC.

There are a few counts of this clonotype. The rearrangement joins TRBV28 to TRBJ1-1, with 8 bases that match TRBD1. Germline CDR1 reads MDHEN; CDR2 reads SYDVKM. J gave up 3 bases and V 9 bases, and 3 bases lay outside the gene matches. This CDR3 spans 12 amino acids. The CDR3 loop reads CASQGAHTEAFF. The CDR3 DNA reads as TGTGCCAGTCAGGGGGCGCACACTGAAGCTTTCTTT.

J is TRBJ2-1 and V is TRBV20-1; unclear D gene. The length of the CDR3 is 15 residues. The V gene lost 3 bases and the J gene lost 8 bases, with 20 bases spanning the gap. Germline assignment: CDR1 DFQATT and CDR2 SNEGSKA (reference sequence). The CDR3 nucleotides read TGCAGTGCTAGTACTCACAGTGGGATTATCTATGAGCAGTTCTTC. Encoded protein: CSASTHSGIIYEQFF.

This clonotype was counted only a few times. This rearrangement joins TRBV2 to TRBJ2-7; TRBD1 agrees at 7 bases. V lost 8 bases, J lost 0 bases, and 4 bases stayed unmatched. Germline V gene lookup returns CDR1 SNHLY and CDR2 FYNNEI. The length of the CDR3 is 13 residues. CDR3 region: CASSGQNSYEQYF. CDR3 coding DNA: TGTGCCAGCTCGGGACAGAACTCCTACGAGCAGTACTTC.

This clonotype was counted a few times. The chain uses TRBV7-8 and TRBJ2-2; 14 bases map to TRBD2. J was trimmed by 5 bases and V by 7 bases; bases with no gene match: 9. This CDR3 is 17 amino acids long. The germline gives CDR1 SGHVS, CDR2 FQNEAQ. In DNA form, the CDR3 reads TGTGCCAGCACCGGAGGGACTAGCGGGAGTAAAACCGGGGAGCTGTTTTTT. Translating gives CASTGGTSGSKTGELFF.

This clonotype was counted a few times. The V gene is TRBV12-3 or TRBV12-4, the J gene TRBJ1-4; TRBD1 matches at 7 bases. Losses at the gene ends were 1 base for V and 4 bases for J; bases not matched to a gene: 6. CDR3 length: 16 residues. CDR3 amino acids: CASSLGWGQFNEKLFF. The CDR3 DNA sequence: TGTGCCAGCAGTTTAGGATGGGGACAGTTTAATGAAAAACTGTTTTTT.

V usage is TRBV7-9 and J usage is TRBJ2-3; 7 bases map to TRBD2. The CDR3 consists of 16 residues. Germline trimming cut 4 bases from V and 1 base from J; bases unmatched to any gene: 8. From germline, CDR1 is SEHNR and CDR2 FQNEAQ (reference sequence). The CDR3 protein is CASSSRASGGTDTQYF. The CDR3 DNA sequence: TGTGCCAGCAGCTCCAGGGCTAGCGGAGGCACAGATACGCAGTATTTT.

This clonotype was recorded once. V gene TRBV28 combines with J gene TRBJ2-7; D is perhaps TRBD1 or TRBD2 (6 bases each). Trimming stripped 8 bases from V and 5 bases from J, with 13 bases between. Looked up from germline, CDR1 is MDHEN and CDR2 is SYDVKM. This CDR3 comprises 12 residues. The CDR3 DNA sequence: TGTGCCAGCTCCTGGGGGGCGAACGAGCAGTACTTC. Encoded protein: CASSWGANEQYF.

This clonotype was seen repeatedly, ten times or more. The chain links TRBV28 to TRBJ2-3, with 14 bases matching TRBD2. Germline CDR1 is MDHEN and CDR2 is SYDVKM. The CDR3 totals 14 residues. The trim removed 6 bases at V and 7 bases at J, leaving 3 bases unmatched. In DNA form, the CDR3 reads TGTGCCAGCAGCCGGACTAGCGGGAGGAATACGCAGTATTTT. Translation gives CASSRTSGRNTQYF.

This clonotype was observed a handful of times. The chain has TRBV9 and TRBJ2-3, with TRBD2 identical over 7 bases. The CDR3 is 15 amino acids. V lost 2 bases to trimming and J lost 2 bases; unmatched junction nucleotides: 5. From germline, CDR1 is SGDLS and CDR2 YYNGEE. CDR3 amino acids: CASSVSAGHTDTQYF. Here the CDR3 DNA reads TGTGCCAGCAGCGTGTCAGCGGGGCACACAGATACGCAGTATTTT.

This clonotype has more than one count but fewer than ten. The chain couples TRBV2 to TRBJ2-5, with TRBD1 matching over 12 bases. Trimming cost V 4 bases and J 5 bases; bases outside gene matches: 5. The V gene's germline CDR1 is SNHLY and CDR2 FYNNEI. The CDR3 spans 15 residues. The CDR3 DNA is TGTGCCAGCAGTGGCCGGGACAGGGGGCTGGAGACCCAGTACTTC. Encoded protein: CASSGRDRGLETQYF.

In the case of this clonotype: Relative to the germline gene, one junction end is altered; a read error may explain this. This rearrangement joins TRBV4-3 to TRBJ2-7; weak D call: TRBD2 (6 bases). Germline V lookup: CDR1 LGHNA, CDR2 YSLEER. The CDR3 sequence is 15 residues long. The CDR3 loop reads CATSQAAEGSYEQYF. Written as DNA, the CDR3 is TGCGCCACCAGCCAAGCTGCGGAGGGCTCCTACGAACAGTACTTC.

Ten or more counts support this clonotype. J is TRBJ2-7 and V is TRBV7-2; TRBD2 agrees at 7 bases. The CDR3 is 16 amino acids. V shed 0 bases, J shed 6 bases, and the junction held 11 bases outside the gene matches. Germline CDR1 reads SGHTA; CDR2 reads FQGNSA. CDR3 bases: TGTGCCAGCAGCTTAGCGCGGCTAGCGGCTACGGGCGAGCAGTACTTC. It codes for CASSLARLAATGEQYF.

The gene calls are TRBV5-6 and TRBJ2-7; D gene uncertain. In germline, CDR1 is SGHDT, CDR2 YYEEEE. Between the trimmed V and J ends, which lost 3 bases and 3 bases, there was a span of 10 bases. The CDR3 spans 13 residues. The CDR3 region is CASSSLGVYEQYF. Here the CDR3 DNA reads TGTGCCAGCAGCTCCCTCGGAGTCTACGAGCAGTACTTC.

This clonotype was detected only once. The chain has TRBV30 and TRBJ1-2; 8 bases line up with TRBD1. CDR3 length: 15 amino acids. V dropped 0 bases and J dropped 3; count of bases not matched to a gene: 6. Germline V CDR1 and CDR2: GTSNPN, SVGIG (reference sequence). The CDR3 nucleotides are TGTGCCTGGAGTGTAGCGACAGGGGACTACTATGGCTACACCTTC. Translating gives CAWSVATGDYYGYTF.

CDR3 amino acids: CSVPGRQKVSYEQYF. The CDR3 nucleotides read TGCAGCGTCCCGGGACGCCAAAAAGTTTCCTACGAGCAGTACTTC. The J gene is TRBJ2-7, the V gene TRBV29-1; the D gene could be TRBD1 or TRBD2 (5 bases each). The V end lost 6 bases, the J end lost 1 base, and 19 bases lay between the germline ends. CDR3 length equals 15 residues. CDR1 is SQVTM and CDR2 is ANQGSEA in the germline V gene.

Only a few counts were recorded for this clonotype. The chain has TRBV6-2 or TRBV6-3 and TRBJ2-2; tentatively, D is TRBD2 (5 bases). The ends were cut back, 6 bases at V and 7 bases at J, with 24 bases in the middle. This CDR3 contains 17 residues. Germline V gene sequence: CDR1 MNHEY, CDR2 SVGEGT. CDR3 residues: CASRNSVPTPVVGELFF. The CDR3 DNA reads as TGTGCCAGCAGAAATAGCGTCCCAACGCCCGTGGTCGGGGAGCTGTTTTTT.

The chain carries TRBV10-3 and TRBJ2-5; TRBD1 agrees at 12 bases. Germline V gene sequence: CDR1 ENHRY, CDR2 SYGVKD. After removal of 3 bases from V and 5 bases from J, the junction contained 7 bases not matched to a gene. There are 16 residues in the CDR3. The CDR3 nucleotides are TGTGCCATCAGTGAACGGGGGACAGGGGGCAGGGAGACCCAGTACTTC. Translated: CAISERGTGGRETQYF.